The 16 T cell receptor beta chains reported below all come from one sample, sequenced in a study of T cell repertoires in cytomegalovirus infection. One entry per CDR3 protein results from TCRdb running MiXCR on the reads. The sample shows fewer than 550,000 distinct CDR3 sequences, 16% of them seen only once. The sequencing sample was made of CD8+ T cells from PBMCs. Source of these receptors: a human donor in good health (CMV status not recorded). Some clones in this sample may be carry-over from other donors' samples.

The gene calls are TRBV6-5 and TRBJ2-1; no firm D call. This CDR3 has 15 amino acids. The V gene lost 3 bases and the J gene lost 0 bases, with 9 bases spanning the gap. Germline loops: CDR1 MNHEY, CDR2 SVGAGI. CDR3 amino acids: CASSYFPSSYNEQFF. CDR3 coding DNA: TGTGCCAGCAGTTATTTCCCGAGCTCCTACAATGAGCAGTTCTTC.

This clonotype has a count of ten or more. The chain has TRBV7-9 and TRBJ2-1; no definite D call. CDR3 length: 16 amino acids. Germline values: CDR1 SEHNR, CDR2 FQNEAQ (reference sequence). Trimming took 4 bases from V and 0 from J, leaving 13 bases between them. CDR3 DNA sequence: TGTGCCAGCAGCTCCACTGACTCCAGCTCCTACAATGAGCAGTTCTTC. This translates into CASSSTDSSSYNEQFF.

This clonotype occurred a few times. This chain links TRBV5-6 with TRBJ2-1; 8 nucleotides line up with TRBD1. Per germline, CDR1 SGHDT and CDR2 YYEEEE. V was pared by 4 bases and J by 8 bases, with 8 bases of the junction left unmatched. The CDR3 consists of 14 residues. The CDR3 bases are TGTGCCAGCAGCCATCAGGGACAGGTACATGAGCAGTTCTTC. Its protein product is CASSHQGQVHEQFF. The whole variable domain, filled in from reference TRBV5-6 and TRBJ2-1, reads DAGVTQSPTHLIKTRGQQVTLRCSPKSGHDTVSWYQQALGQGPQFIFQYYEEEERQRGNFPDRFSGHQFPNYSSELNVNALLLGDSALYLCASSHQGQVHEQFFGPGTRLTVL.

This clonotype has only a few counts. The chain couples TRBV20-1 to TRBJ1-4; 8 bases align to TRBD1. CDR3 length: 17 residues. Trimming cost V 6 bases and J 5 bases; bases outside gene matches: 17. In germline, CDR1 is DFQATT, CDR2 SNEGSKA (reference sequence). CDR3 in amino acids: CSAKNPRQGPLNEKLFF. The CDR3 region has the DNA TGCAGTGCCAAAAACCCCCGACAGGGGCCCTTGAATGAAAAACTGTTTTTT.

V is TRBV30 and J is TRBJ2-5, with TRBD2 identical over 7 bases. V lost 0 bases, J lost 1 base, and 8 bases stayed unmatched. The CDR3 is made up of 16 amino acids. Germline CDR1 GTSNPN, CDR2 SVGIG (reference sequence). The CDR3 loop reads CAWSVGGQQIQETQYF. The CDR3 bases are TGTGCCTGGAGTGTGGGAGGGCAACAGATCCAAGAGACCCAGTACTTC. The full variable domain, completed using reference TRBV30 and TRBJ2-5, is SQTIHQWPATLVQPVGSPLSLECTVEGTSNPNLYWYRQAAGRGLQLLFYSVGIGQISSEVPQNLSASRPQDRQFILSSKKLLLSDSGFYLCAWSVGGQQIQETQYFGPGTRLLVL.

The V call is TRBV10-3, the J call TRBJ2-3; D not certain. Germline V gene sequence: CDR1 ENHRY, CDR2 SYGVKD. The CDR3 is 13 residues long. Trimming stripped 7 bases from V and 5 bases from J, with 13 bases between. In DNA, the CDR3 is TGTGCCATCACTCCCAACCAGAAAGATACGCAGTATTTT. Amino acid sequence: CAITPNQKDTQYF.

The chain combines TRBV24-1 with TRBJ2-1; D is unclear. Trimming took 4 bases from V and 5 from J, leaving 8 bases between them. The CDR3 is 13 residues long. Per the germline V gene, CDR1 is KGHDR and CDR2 is SFDVKD. The CDR3: CATSDPNNNEQFF. The CDR3 DNA reads as TGTGCCACCAGTGACCCAAACAACAATGAGCAGTTCTTC.

The chain joins TRBV27 to TRBJ2-5; D unresolved. V lost 3 bases, J lost 5 bases, and 13 bases lay in between. CDR1 MNHEY and CDR2 SMNVEV come from the germline V gene (reference sequence). The CDR3 sequence is 14 residues long. The CDR3 loop is CASSLGMSGETQYF. The DNA of the CDR3 is TGTGCCAGCAGTTTGGGGATGTCAGGCGAGACCCAGTACTTC.

This chain links TRBV4-1 with TRBJ2-5; TRBD1 matches at 8 bases. Germline V gene lookup returns CDR1 MGHRA and CDR2 YSYEKL. The CDR3 runs to 15 residues. The V segment lost 1 base and the J segment 1 base; nucleotides outside the gene matches: 2. CDR3 sequence: CASSQGDRFQETQYF. Here the CDR3 DNA reads TGCGCCAGCAGCCAAGGGGACAGGTTCCAAGAGACCCAGTACTTC.

Many counts were recorded for this clonotype. V is TRBV6-2 or TRBV6-3 and J is TRBJ2-7; 11 positions match TRBD2. The CDR3 length is 16 residues. The germline V gene has CDR1 MNHEY and CDR2 SVGEGT. Trimming took 2 bases from V and 7 from J; bases not matched to a gene: 10. CDR3 nucleotide sequence: TGTGCCAGCAGTTACGCAGCTAGCGGGAGGAAGGGGGAGCAGTACTTC. It specifies CASSYAASGRKGEQYF.

This clonotype was seen at least ten times. The chain recombines TRBV5-5 with TRBJ2-3, with D possibly called TRBD1 or TRBD2 (5 bases each). Germline values: CDR1 SGHKS, CDR2 YYEKEE (reference sequence). V was clipped by 6 bases and J by 3 bases, with 14 bases between them. The CDR3 spans 14 residues. CDR3 sequence (DNA): TGTGCCAGCAACCTGAGGGCAGGGACAGATACGCAGTATTTT. As protein: CASNLRAGTDTQYF.

There are a few counts of this clonotype. This CDR3 reads CASSFHRQGIYNEQFF. The CDR3 nucleotides read TGCGCCAGCAGCTTCCACCGACAGGGGATATACAATGAGCAGTTCTTC. The chain recombines TRBV5-1 with TRBJ2-1; 8 nucleotides match TRBD1. Looked up from germline, CDR1 is SGHRS and CDR2 is YFSETQ. The CDR3 has 16 residues. Trimming took 2 bases from V and 4 from J; bases not matched to a gene: 8.

The CDR3 region is CSVEDLSGRGISGNTIYF. In DNA, the CDR3 is TGCAGCGTTGAAGATCTCTCCGGCCGAGGGATCTCTGGAAACACCATATATTTT. This sequence joins TRBV29-1 and TRBJ1-3; no clear D gene. Germline V gene sequence: CDR1 SQVTM, CDR2 ANQGSEA. This CDR3 has 18 residues. V lost 0 bases and J 0 bases, leaving 18 bases between the germline ends.

A note on this clonotype: Since no conserved phenylalanine or tryptophan closes the CDR3, a read error is the likely cause. This rearrangement joins TRBV4-2 to TRBJ2-7; 7 nucleotides line up with TRBD2. The CDR3 length is 18 residues. Germline CDR1 reads LGHNA; CDR2 reads YNFKEQ. The CDR3 nucleotides are TGTGCAAGCAGCCAACCATCGGAAAGCGGGATTCCCTCCTACGAGCAGTACCTC. It encodes CASSQPSESGIPSYEQYL.

This clonotype was detected many times. The rearrangement joins TRBV7-9 to TRBJ2-7; 7 bases agree with TRBD2. Germline loops: CDR1 SEHNR, CDR2 FQNEAQ (reference sequence). The CDR3 totals 12 residues. CDR3 sequence (DNA): TGTGTCATTAGCGGGTACACCTACGAGCAGTACTTC. This encodes CVISGYTYEQYF.

The sample holds many counts of this clonotype. The chain couples TRBV6-1 to TRBJ2-7, with 10 bases lining up with TRBD2. CDR1 MNHNS and CDR2 SASEGT come from the germline V gene. This CDR3 has 15 residues. The V gene end was trimmed by 1 base and the J gene end by 7 bases; junction bases not matched to a gene: 7. As DNA, the CDR3 is TGTGCCAGCAGTGAAGGGTCAGCGGGGGGGCGAGAGCAGTACTTC. It specifies CASSEGSAGGREQYF.